The rows below give T cell receptor beta chains drawn from one sample of a study of beta chain features in type 1 diabetes. The assay was immunoSEQ multiplex PCR, and TCRdb's table has in-frame clones only and misses some. The sample lists about 710,000 clones; over 11% were seen once. Sequencing used naive CD4+ T cells from blood. All receptors come from a man aged 18 to 29 with type 1 diabetes. The CDR3 runs from the conserved cysteine through the conserved F or W. D genes are given only for firm matches. The listing skips clone size in some rows; elsewhere it reads once, few, many or a size class.

TGTGCCAGCAGCTTGGTCGGCTCTGGAAACACCATATATTTT	CASSLVGSGNTIYF	few	TRBV5-4	TRBJ1-3	NA
TGCGCCAGCAGCCAAGCGGCGGGTCAGACTAGCTCGGCTACGCAGTATTTT	CASSQAAGQTSSATQYF	few	TRBV4-1	TRBJ2-3	TRBD2
TGTGCCAGCAGTTACTTGCAGTCGGATGAAGCTTTCTTT	CASSYLQSDEAFF	few	TRBV6-5	TRBJ1-1	NA
TGTGCCAGCAGTGAATATGGGACTCTGACAGATACGCAGTATTTT	CASSEYGTLTDTQYF	NA	TRBV25-1	TRBJ2-3	NA
TGTGCCTGGAGTTGGGGAGGGGGCTACACCGGGGAGCTGTTTTTT	CAWSWGGGYTGELFF	NA	TRBV30	TRBJ2-2	NA
TGTGCCATCAGTGAGTTGTCTAGCGGGAACTTCAATGAGCAGTTCTTC	CAISELSSGNFNEQFF	NA	TRBV10-3	TRBJ2-1	TRBD2
TGTGCCAGCAGCTTAAGCCCCGATCAGCCCCAGCATTTT	CASSLSPDQPQHF	NA	TRBV7-3	TRBJ1-5	NA
TGTGCCAGCAGTGAAGTACAGGGTGATTCACCCCTCCACTTT	CASSEVQGDSPLHF	few	TRBV2	TRBJ1-6	NA
TGTGCCAGCAGCGAGCGACGGACGGATGAAAAACTGTTTTTT	CASSERRTDEKLFF	few	TRBV9	TRBJ1-4	NA
TGCGCCAGCAGCCCTATAGGGGCCTACAATGAGCAGTTCTTC	CASSPIGAYNEQFF	NA	TRBV4-3	TRBJ2-1	NA
TGTGCCTGGAGTGTACAACAGGGAGGGGGCATTCAGTACTTC	CAWSVQQGGGIQYF	NA	TRBV30	TRBJ2-4	NA
TGCGCCAGCAGTCGGCAGGGATTCTACGAGCAGTACTTC	CASSRQGFYEQYF	few	TRBV23-1	TRBJ2-7	NA
TGTGCCACCAGCAGAGATCCAGCGGGAAGCCACAATGAGCAGTTCTTC	CATSRDPAGSHNEQFF	NA	TRBV15	TRBJ2-1	TRBD2
TGTGCCTGGAGCCGCGGACAGGGTTTTTCAGATACGCAGTATTTT	CAWSRGQGFSDTQYF	NA	TRBV30	TRBJ2-3	TRBD1
TGTGCCAGCAACGACAGGATCTACGAGCAGTACTTC	CASNDRIYEQYF	NA	TRBV2	TRBJ2-7	NA
TGTGCTAGTGCCACAGGGTTTAAAGCTTTCTTT	CASATGFKAFF	few	TRBV12-5	TRBJ1-1	NA
TGTGCCAGCAGCTCGGGACTACCTGAGTGGAATGAGCAGTTCTTC	CASSSGLPEWNEQFF	NA	TRBV11-2	TRBJ2-1	TRBD2
TGCGCCAGCAGCTTACAGGGGAACACCGGGGAGCTGTTTTTT	CASSLQGNTGELFF	few	TRBV5-1	TRBJ2-2	NA
TGTGCCAGCAGTTCCCCGAGTAGTGAGCAGTTCTTC	CASSSPSSEQFF	few	TRBV6-5	TRBJ2-1	NA
TGCGCCAGCAGCTCAGGGGGCTGGGGTGAAAAACTGTTTTTT	CASSSGGWGEKLFF	few	TRBV4-3	TRBJ1-4	TRBD1
TGTGCCAGCAGTCCCTCGAGCGGCAATCAGCCCCAGCATTTT	CASSPSSGNQPQHF	NA	TRBV27	TRBJ1-5	NA
TGTGCCTGGAGAGAAGGGAAAACTGAAGCTTTCTTT	CAWREGKTEAFF	few	TRBV30	TRBJ1-1	NA
TGCGCCAGCAGCTCCCTGACAGTAAACACTGAAGCTTTCTTT	CASSSLTVNTEAFF	NA	TRBV5-1	TRBJ1-1	NA
TGTGCCAGCAGTAAGGACAGGGGACGAGACACCTTC	CASSKDRGRDTF	NA	TRBV2	TRBJ1-2	TRBD1
TGTGCCAGCAGCCAAGACGGTACGACAGGGGGCGACCCAAGGACGCAGTATTTT	CASSQDGTTGGDPRTQYF	few	TRBV4-2	TRBJ2-3	TRBD1
TGTGCCAGCAGCTTAGCGGGGGCACAAGAGACCCAGTACTTC	CASSLAGAQETQYF	few	TRBV7-3	TRBJ2-5	NA
TGTGCCAGCAGCCCGAGGGACAGCGAGGACGAGCAGTACTTC	CASSPRDSEDEQYF	few	TRBV7-9	TRBJ2-7	TRBD1
TGTGCCAGCAGCACCTTCGGACAACCCGGGGAGCTGTTTTTT	CASSTFGQPGELFF	few	TRBV9	TRBJ2-2	NA
TGTGCCAGCTCACCACCTGGCAGTCCGTCCTATGGCTACACCTTC	CASSPPGSPSYGYTF	NA	TRBV18	TRBJ1-2	NA
TGTGCCAGCAGCTCCCCGGGAGCAGATACGCAGTATTTT	CASSSPGADTQYF	few	TRBV5-6	TRBJ2-3	NA
TGTGCCAGCAGCGTAGGTACAGATAACTATGGCTACACCTTC	CASSVGTDNYGYTF	NA	TRBV9	TRBJ1-2	NA
TGCGCCAGCAGCCAAGCGGGATCGGCGACAGGCTTCCCCTACGAGCAGTACTTC	CASSQAGSATGFPYEQYF	NA	TRBV4-3	TRBJ2-7	NA
TGTGCCAGCAGCTCGAACCACGGGACCGAGTATTACCTTAACTATGGCTACACCTTC	CASSSNHGTEYYLNYGYTF	NA	TRBV5-4	TRBJ1-2	NA
TGTGCCAGCTCACTCTACGGAAGTTCCGGGAGGGACCAAGAGACCCAGTACTTC	CASSLYGSSGRDQETQYF	few	TRBV18	TRBJ2-5	TRBD2
TGTGCCAGCAGTAACCAGGGGAACACTGAAGCTTTCTTT	CASSNQGNTEAFF	NA	TRBV2	TRBJ1-1	NA
TGCAGTACCCCGTGGGCGATAGGCTACACCTTC	CSTPWAIGYTF	NA	TRBV20-1	TRBJ1-2	NA
TGTGCCAGCAGCTTAGGTAGCGGTAGTTGGGAGCAGTACTTC	CASSLGSGSWEQYF	NA	TRBV7-3	TRBJ2-7	NA
TGTGCCAGCAGACCCCGGACAGGGGGGGTATACAATGAGCAGTTCTTC	CASRPRTGGVYNEQFF	few	TRBV2	TRBJ2-1	TRBD1
TGTGCCACCCCGAGGGCAGGGGGCGGCTACACCTTC	CATPRAGGGYTF	NA	TRBV7-9	TRBJ1-2	TRBD1
TGTGCCAGCAGTTGGAACAGGGAAGCCTACGAGCAGTACTTC	CASSWNREAYEQYF	NA	TRBV6-5	TRBJ2-7	NA
TGTGCCATCAGTGTCCAGAACCAAGAGACCCAGTACTTC	CAISVQNQETQYF	few	TRBV10-3	TRBJ2-5	NA
TGTGCCACCGGAGGTGGTGGGAGTCAGCCCCAGCATTTT	CATGGGGSQPQHF	few	TRBV6-6	TRBJ1-5	NA
NA	CTSSQGGWASGSYEQYF	few	TRBV1	TRBJ2-7	NA
TGTGCCAGTAGCCCGGGAGCGGGGCCCAATGAGCAGTTCTTC	CASSPGAGPNEQFF	few	TRBV19	TRBJ2-1	TRBD2
TGTGCCAGCAGTCTACTTCCTCAGGGCGCCTATGGCTACACCTTC	CASSLLPQGAYGYTF	few	TRBV7-9	TRBJ1-2	NA
TGTGCCAGCAGCTTAGAGGGACTCCGTAGTGCGGAGCAGTACTTC	CASSLEGLRSAEQYF	few	TRBV7-2	TRBJ2-7	NA
TGTGCCAGCAGTTTAGGGCAGCACCCCTATGGCTACACCTTC	CASSLGQHPYGYTF	NA	TRBV28	TRBJ1-2	NA
TGTGCCAGCAGTTCGAGCGACGGGACCGCTTACCACGAGCAGTACTTC	CASSSSDGTAYHEQYF	few	TRBV6-5	TRBJ2-7	NA